This T cell receptor beta chain derives from a study of T cell changes during pregnancy in multiple sclerosis. This clone was seen just once. This CDR3 contains 17 residues. Trimming shortened V by 1 base and J by 5 bases, and 20 bases separated the two germline ends. Germline CDR1 SNHLY, CDR2 FYNNEI. Produced via immunoSEQ multiplex PCR; TCRdb's table is partial and in-frame only. The table records around 30,000 clones, about 87% of them present only once. The specimen was CD8+ T cells from peripheral blood mononuclear cells, collected before pregnancy. This TCR was sampled from a female donor with multiple sclerosis, enrolled in a pregnancy study. This sequence joins TRBV2 and TRBJ1-1; D not resolved. DNA for the CDR3: TGTGCCAGCAGTGAAGATTCCGCGGATGAGGATTGGACTGAAGCTTTCTTT. Its protein is CASSEDSADEDWTEAFF.